This TCR beta chain is drawn from a study of blood T cell repertoires in COVID-19. The CDR3 extends over 13 amino acids. Germline CDR1 KGHDR, CDR2 SFDVKD. V was pared by 0 bases and J by 5 bases, with 5 bases between. Some clones are missing from TCRdb's copy, which holds only in-frame ones; the method was immunoSEQ multiplex PCR. This table holds about 250,000 clones, about nine tenths found once. The clonotype was recovered from a middle-aged woman who had recovered from COVID-19. The chain is built from TRBV24-1 and TRBJ2-3; D uncertain. Sequenced material: peripheral blood. CDR3 in DNA: TGTGCCACCAGTGATTTGAAACTAGATACGCAGTATTTT. Encoded protein: CATSDLKLDTQYF.